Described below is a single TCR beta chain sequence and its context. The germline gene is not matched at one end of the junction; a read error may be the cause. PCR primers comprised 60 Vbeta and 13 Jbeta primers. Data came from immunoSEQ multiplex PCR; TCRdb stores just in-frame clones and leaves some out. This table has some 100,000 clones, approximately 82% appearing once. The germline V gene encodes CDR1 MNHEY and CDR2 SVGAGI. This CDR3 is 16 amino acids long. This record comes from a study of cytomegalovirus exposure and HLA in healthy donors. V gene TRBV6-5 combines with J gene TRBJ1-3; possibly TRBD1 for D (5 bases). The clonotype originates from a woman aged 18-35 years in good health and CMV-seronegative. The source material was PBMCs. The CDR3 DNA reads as TGTGCCAGCAGTTGGGACTCCCGTCGCTCTGGAAACACCCTATATTTT. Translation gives CASSWDSRRSGNTLYF.